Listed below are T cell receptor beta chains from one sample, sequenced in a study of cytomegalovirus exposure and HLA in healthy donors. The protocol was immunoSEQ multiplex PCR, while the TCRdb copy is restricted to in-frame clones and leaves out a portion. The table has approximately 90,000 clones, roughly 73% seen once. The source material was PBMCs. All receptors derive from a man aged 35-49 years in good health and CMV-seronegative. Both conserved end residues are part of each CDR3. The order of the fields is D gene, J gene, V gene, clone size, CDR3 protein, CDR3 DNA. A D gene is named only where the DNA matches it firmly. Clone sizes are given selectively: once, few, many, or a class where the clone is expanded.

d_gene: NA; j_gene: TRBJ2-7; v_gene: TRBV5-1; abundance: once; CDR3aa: CASSLEGDEQYF; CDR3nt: TGCGCCAGCAGCTTGGAAGGGGACGAGCAGTACTTC
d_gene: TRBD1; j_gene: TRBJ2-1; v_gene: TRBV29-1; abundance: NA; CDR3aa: CSETGGHDNEQFF; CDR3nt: TGCAGCGAAACAGGGGGCCATGACAATGAGCAGTTCTTC
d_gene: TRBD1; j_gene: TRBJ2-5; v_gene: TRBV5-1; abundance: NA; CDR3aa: CASSLGGQGANGETQYF; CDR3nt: TGCGCCAGCAGCTTGGGAGGACAGGGGGCGAATGGAGAGACCCAGTACTTC
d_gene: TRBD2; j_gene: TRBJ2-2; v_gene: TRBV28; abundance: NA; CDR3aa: CASLRGGVRLSGELFF; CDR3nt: TGTGCCAGCCTCCGGGGGGGGGTCCGTCTATCCGGGGAGCTGTTTTTT
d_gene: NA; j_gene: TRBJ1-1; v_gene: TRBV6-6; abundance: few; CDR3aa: CASSYSDRSNTEAFF; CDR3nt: TGTGCCAGCAGTTACTCGGACAGATCGAACACTGAAGCTTTCTTT
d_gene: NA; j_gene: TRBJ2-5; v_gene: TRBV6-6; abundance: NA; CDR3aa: CASSLIQETQYF; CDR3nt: TGTGCCAGCAGTTTAATTCAAGAGACCCAGTACTTC
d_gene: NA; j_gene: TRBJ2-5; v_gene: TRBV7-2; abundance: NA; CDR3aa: CASSLAPRLGGQTQYF; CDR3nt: TGTGCCAGCAGCTTAGCGCCTAGGCTAGGAGGACAGACCCAGTACTTC
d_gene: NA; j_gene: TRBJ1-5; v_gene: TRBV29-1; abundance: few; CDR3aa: CSVDFGGGQPQHF; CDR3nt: TGCAGCGTTGATTTTGGGGGGGGTCAGCCCCAGCATTTT
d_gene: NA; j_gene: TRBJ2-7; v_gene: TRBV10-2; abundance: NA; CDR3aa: CASRPLAGKDEQYF; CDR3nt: TGCGCCAGCAGGCCCTTAGCAGGGAAAGACGAGCAGTACTTC
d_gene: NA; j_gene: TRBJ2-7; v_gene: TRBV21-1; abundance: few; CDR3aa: CASSKWDRGYEQYF; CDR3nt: TGTGCCAGCAGCAAATGGGACAGGGGCTACGAGCAGTACTTC
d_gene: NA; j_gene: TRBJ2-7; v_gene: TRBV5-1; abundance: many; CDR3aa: CASSSQGYEQYF; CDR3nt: TGCGCCAGCAGCTCCCAGGGGTACGAGCAGTACTTC
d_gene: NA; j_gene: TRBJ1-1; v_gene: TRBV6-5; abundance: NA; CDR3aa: CASSRGGVEAFF; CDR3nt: TGTGCCAGCAGTCGGGGGGGGGTTGAAGCTTTCTTT
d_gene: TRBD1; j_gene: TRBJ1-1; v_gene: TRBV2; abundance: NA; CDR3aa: CASSAGQGKAFF; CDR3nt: TGTGCCAGCAGCGCGGGACAGGGGAAAGCTTTCTTT
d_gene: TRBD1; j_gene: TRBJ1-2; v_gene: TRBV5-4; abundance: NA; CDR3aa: CASSPGQPRGYTF; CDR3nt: TGTGCCAGCAGCCCGGGACAGCCGCGGGGCTACACCTTC
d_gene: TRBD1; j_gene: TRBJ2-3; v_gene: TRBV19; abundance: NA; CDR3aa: CASSITGALGGADTQYF; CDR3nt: TGTGCCAGTAGTATCACAGGGGCGCTCGGAGGTGCAGATACGCAGTATTTT
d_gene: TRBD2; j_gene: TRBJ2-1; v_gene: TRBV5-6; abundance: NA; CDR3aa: CASSLPASGEANEQFF; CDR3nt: TGTGCCAGCAGCTTACCCGCTAGCGGGGAAGCTAATGAGCAGTTCTTC
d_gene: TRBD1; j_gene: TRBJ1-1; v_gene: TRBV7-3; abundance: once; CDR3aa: CASSLQGGNTEAFF; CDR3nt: TGTGCCAGCAGCTTACAGGGGGGGAACACTGAAGCTTTCTTT
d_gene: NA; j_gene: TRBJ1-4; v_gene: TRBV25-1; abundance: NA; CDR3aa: CASSESAGEKLFF; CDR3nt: TGTGCCAGCAGTGAATCGGCCGGGGAAAAACTGTTTTTT
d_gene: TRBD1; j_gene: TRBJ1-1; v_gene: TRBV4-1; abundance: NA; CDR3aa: CASSLGQGAGTEAFF; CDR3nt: TGCGCCAGCAGCCTCGGACAGGGGGCGGGCACTGAAGCTTTCTTT
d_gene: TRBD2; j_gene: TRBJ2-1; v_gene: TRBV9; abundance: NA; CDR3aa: CASSATSGRANEQFF; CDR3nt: TGTGCCAGCAGCGCGACTAGCGGGAGGGCCAATGAGCAGTTCTTC
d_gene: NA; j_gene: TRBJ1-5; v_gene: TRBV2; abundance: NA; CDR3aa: CASSERGARGHNQPQHF; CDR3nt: TGTGCCAGCAGTGAAAGAGGCGCCAGGGGTCACAATCAGCCCCAGCATTTT
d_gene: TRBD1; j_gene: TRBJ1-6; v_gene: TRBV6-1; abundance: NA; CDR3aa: CASSGQGSGSPLHF; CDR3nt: TGTGCCAGCTCTGGACAGGGATCTGGCTCACCCCTCCACTTT
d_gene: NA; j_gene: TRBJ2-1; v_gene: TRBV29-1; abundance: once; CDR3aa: CSVEKAGLGNEQFF; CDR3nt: TGCAGCGTTGAAAAAGCGGGTCTGGGCAATGAGCAGTTCTTC
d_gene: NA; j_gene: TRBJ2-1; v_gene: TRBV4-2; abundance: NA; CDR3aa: CASSQVSFGSEQFF; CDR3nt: TGTGCCAGCAGCCAAGTTTCCTTTGGGAGTGAGCAGTTCTTC
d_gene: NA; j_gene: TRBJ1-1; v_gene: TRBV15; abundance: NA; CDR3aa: CVTSRDWAGNTEAFF; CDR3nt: TGTGTCACCAGCAGAGATTGGGCAGGGAACACTGAAGCTTTCTTT
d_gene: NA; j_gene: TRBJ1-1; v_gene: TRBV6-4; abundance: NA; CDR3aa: CASSLRRSNTEAFF; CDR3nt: TGTGCCAGCAGCCTCCGTAGAAGTAACACTGAAGCTTTCTTT
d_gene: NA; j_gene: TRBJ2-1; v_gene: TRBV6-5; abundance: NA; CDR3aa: CASRYDRVGEQFF; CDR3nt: TGTGCCAGCAGGTACGACCGGGTGGGTGAGCAGTTCTTC
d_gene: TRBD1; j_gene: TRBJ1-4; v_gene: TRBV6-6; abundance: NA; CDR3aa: CASSYVQGDNEKLFF; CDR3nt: TGTGCCAGCAGTTACGTCCAGGGGGACAATGAAAAACTGTTTTTT
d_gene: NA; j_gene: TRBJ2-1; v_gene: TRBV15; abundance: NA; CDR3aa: CATSRGQIQDEQFF; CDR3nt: TGTGCCACCAGCAGAGGGCAGATCCAGGATGAGCAGTTCTTC
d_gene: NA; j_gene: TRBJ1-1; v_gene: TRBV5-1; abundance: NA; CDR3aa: CASSPGLMNTEAFF; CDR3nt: TGCGCCAGTTCCCCGGGACTGATGAACACTGAAGCTTTCTTT
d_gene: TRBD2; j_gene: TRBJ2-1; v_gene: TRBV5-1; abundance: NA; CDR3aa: CASRSTSGRDNEQFF; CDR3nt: TGCGCCAGCAGATCGACTAGCGGGAGGGACAATGAGCAGTTCTTC
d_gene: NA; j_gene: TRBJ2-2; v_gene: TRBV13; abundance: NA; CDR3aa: CASSLKLNTGELFF; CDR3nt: TGTGCCAGCAGCTTAAAACTGAACACCGGGGAGCTGTTTTTT
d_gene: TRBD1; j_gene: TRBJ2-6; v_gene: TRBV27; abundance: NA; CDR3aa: CASSLRMQGEPGVSSGANVLTF; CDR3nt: TGTGCCAGCAGTTTAAGGATGCAGGGGGAGCCCGGGGTGAGCTCTGGGGCCAACGTCCTGACTTTC
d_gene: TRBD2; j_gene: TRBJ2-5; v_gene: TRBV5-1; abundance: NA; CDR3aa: CASSLVGLAAAETQYF; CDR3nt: TGCGCCAGCAGCTTGGTTGGACTAGCCGCCGCGGAGACCCAGTACTTC
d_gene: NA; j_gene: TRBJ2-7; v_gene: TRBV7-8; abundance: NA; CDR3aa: CASSSWRDEQYF; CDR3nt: TGTGCCAGCAGCTCTTGGAGGGACGAGCAGTACTTC
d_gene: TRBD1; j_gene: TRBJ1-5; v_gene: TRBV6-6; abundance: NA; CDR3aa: CASSETGVGQPQHF; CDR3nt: TGTGCCAGCAGTGAGACAGGGGTCGGTCAGCCCCAGCATTTT
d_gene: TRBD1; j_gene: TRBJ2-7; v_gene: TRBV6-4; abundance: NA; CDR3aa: CASRASDRGLSGKSYEQYF; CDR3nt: TGTGCCAGCAGGGCGTCTGACAGGGGGCTGAGCGGCAAGTCCTACGAGCAGTACTTC
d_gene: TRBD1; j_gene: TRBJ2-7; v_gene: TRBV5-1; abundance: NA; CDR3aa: CASSLAQGVSEQYF; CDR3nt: TGCGCCAGCAGCTTGGCACAGGGGGTAAGCGAGCAGTACTTC
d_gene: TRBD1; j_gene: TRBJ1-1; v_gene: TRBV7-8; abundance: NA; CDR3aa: CASSSRTGGDGTEAFF; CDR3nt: TGTGCCAGCAGCTCTCGGACAGGGGGCGACGGCACTGAAGCTTTCTTT
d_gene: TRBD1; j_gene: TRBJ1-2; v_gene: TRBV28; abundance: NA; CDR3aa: CASSFLLRGGVDYGYTF; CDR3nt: TGTGCCAGCAGTTTCCTACTAAGAGGGGGCGTCGACTATGGCTACACCTTC
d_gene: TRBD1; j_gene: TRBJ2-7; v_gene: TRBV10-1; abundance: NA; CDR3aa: CASSESDRDEQYF; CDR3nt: TGCGCCAGCAGTGAGTCGGACAGGGACGAGCAGTACTTC
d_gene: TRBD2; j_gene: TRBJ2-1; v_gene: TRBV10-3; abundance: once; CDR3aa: CAIRGTSGRDNEQFF; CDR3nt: TGTGCCATCAGAGGGACTAGCGGGAGGGACAATGAGCAGTTCTTC
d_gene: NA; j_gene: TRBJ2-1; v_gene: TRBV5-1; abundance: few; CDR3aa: CASSLVSWNEQFF; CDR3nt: TGCGCCAGCAGCTTGGTGAGTTGGAATGAGCAGTTCTTC
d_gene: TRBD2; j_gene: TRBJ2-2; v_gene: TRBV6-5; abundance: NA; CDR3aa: CASNYLAGSNTGELFF; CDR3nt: TGTGCCAGCAATTACCTAGCGGGCTCGAACACCGGGGAGCTGTTTTTT
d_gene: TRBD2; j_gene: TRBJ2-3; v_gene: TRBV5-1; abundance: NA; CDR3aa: CASSPGGSWSTDTQYF; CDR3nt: TGCGCCAGCAGCCCGGGCGGGAGCTGGAGCACAGATACGCAGTATTTT
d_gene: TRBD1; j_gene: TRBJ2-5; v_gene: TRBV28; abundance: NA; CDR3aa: CASKKQGRETQYF; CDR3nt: TGTGCCAGCAAAAAACAGGGGCGGGAGACCCAGTACTTC
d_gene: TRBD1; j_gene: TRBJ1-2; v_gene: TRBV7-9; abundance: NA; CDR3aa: CASSTTGGDYGYTF; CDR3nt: TGTGCCAGCAGCACGACAGGGGGTGACTATGGCTACACCTTC
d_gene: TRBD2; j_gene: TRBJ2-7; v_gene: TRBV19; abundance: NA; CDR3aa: CASSIAKLAGVYEQYF; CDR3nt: TGTGCCAGTAGTATAGCGAAGCTAGCGGGGGTCTACGAGCAGTACTTC
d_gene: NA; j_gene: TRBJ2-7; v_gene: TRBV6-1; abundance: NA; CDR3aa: CASSATLSYEQYF; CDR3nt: TGTGCCAGCAGCGCGACACTCTCCTACGAGCAGTACTTC
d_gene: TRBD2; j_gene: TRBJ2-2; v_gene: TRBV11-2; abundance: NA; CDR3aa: CASSLDVAGAGELFF; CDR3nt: TGTGCCAGCAGCTTAGATGTAGCGGGGGCCGGGGAGCTGTTTTTT
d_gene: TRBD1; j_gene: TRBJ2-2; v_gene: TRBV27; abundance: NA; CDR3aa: CASSFFRTGVLPGTGELFF; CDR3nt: TGTGCCAGCAGTTTTTTTCGGACAGGGGTCCTCCCGGGGACCGGGGAGCTGTTTTTT